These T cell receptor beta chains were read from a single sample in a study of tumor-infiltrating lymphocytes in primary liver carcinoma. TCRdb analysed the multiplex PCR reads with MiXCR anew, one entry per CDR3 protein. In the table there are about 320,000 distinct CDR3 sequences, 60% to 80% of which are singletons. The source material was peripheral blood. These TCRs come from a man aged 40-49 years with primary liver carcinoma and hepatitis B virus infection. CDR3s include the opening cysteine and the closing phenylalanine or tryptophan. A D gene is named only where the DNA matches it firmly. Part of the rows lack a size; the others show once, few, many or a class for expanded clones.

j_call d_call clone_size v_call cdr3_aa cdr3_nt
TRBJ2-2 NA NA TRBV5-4 CANSLTSGSRTGELFF TGTGCCAACAGCTTGACTAGTGGGAGTCGGACCGGGGAGCTGTTTTTT
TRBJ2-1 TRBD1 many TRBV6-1 CASSGTGGNEQFF TGTGCCAGCAGCGGGACAGGGGGAAATGAGCAGTTCTTC
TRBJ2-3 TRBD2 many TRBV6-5 CASSSGLAGVPDTQYF TGTGCCAGCAGCAGTGGACTAGCGGGAGTGCCAGATACGCAGTATTTT
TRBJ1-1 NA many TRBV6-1 CASSEGTLNTEAFF TGTGCCAGCAGTGAAGGGACCCTGAACACTGAAGCTTTCTTT
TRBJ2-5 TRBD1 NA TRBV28 CASSSPTGGVIETQYF TGTGCCAGCAGTTCTCCGACAGGGGGGGTAATTGAGACCCAGTACTTC
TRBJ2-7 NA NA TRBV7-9 CASAPVGGTTYEQYF TGCGCCAGCGCCCCCGTTGGAGGGACCACCTACGAGCAGTACTTC
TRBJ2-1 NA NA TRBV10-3 CAISEHLDWGGRYKEQFF TGTGCCATAAGTGAACATCTAGATTGGGGAGGTAGATACAAAGAGCAGTTCTTC
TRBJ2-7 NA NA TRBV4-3 CASSQDPAGKYKQYF TGCGCCAGCAGCCAAGATCCAGCAGGGAAATATAAGCAGTACTTC
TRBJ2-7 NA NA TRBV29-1 CSASWSSYEQYF TGCAGCGCGTCATGGAGCTCCTACGAGCAGTACTTC
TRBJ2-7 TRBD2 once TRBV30 CAWSVLLAGASEQYF TGTGCCTGGAGTGTACTCCTAGCGGGAGCATCCGAGCAGTACTTC
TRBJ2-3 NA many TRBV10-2 CASTHTDTQYF TGCGCCAGCACCCACACAGATACGCAGTATTTT
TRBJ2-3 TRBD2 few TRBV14 CASKAGGEYTDTQYF TGTGCCAGCAAGGCGGGAGGCGAATACACAGATACGCAGTATTTT
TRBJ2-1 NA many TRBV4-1 CASSQESVRLNEQFF TGCGCCAGCAGCCAAGAATCGGTTAGACTGAATGAGCAGTTCTTC
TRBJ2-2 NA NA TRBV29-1 CSVADGSNGELFF NA
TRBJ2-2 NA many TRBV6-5 CASSYSGGTGELFF TGTGCCAGCAGTTACTCCGGGGGCACCGGGGAGCTGTTTTTT
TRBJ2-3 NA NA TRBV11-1 CASSLQLRSCTQYF TGTGCCAGCAGCTTACAACTAAGGTCGTGTACGCAGTATTTT
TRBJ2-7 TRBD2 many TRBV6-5 CASSPSLAGKGGYEQYF TGTGCCAGCAGTCCCAGTCTAGCGGGAAAAGGAGGTTACGAGCAGTACTTC
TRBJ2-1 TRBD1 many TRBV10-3 CAIARDRVDEQFF TGTGCCATCGCGAGAGACAGGGTGGATGAGCAGTTCTTC
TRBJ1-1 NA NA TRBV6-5 CASNIQGGSTEAFF TGTGCCAGCAACATACAGGGTGGGAGCACTGAAGCTTTCTTT
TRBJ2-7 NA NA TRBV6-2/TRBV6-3 CASSYALRIRSYEQYF TGTGCCAGCAGTTACGCTCTTCGCATCCGCTCCTACGAGCAGTACTTC